The source of this T cell receptor (beta chain) is a study of blood T cell repertoires in COVID-19 (TCRdb year 2020). Study-wide context: Samples covering the acute and convalescent phases of COVID-19 were provided by collaborators in the United States, Italy and Spain. The prospective study material was composed of cDNA or gDNA derived from T cells, B-cell-depleted T cells, or PBMCs. Subjects who had been exposed to COVID-19, were actively infected with it, or had recovered from it provided the deeply sampled blood TCRbeta repertoires that made up the dataset. The repertoires were released in a freely available public database intended as a resource for research on the immune response to SARS-CoV-2. The samples were drawn from the first 160 participants of the ongoing ImmuneRACE study and from under 1,500 subjects provided by 6 global collaborators. A de-identified subject ID, COVID-19 status, age in years and sex were almost always included in the sample metadata. Where HLA class I and class II types were available, the types were taken from metadata supplied by the sample provider, not from assay-based typing. Points the paper makes about the study in general: The amount of clinical and demographic metadata varied by source and participant and was provided uncurated.

A word on this clone: The antigen it recognizes is unknown. Qualities for individual bases were not recorded, and no much larger clone is one base off.

Relative to germline, V is 0 bases shorter and J is 3 bases shorter, with 13 bases between their ends. Including the terminal cysteine and phenylalanine, the CDR3 comprises 16 residues. Only CDR3 DNA is held: 48 bases, read in frame from base 1. Sequences LNHNV (CDR1) and YYDKDF (CDR2) are obtained from the germline V gene (reference sequence). TCRbeta CDR3 regions were amplified from genomic DNA using the immunoSEQ Assay, a bias-controlled multiplex PCR. The source study handled its data this way. Within the assay, amplification of reference gene primers was used to estimate how many nucleated cells each sample contained. To quantify the absolute abundance of each unique TCRbeta CDR3 rearrangement, sequence reads were collapsed and filtered. For each sample, productive Simpson clonality was calculated by taking the square root of Simpson's diversity index across productive rearrangements. TCRdb provides this immuneACCESS table in a form limited to in-frame rearrangements. Some clones are lacking; in checked studies, under half of them reflect an unresolved V gene, and why the rest are absent is not known. V and J calls and clone size are as listed in that table; D and trimming were resolved from the DNA. In all, the sample holds about 65,000 clones, and around 93% of those were seen once. The top ten clonotypes cover approximately 2.9% of the sample.

The collaborating institutions used their own protocols to collect whole blood in K2EDTA tubes. For TCRbeta analysis, collaborator samples were shipped as frozen whole blood, as isolated PBMCs, or as DNA extracted from either sample type. The rearrangement joined TRBV15 to TRBJ2-3; the D region possibly corresponds to TRBD2 (6 bases align). This sequence originates from a man between 65 and 85 years old with active COVID-19. The sequencing input was peripheral blood. In nucleotide form, the sequence is TGTGCCACCAGCAGAGATATAAGGAGGGGTACAGATACGCAGTATTTT. This codes for CATSRDIRRGTDTQYF.